The 18 T cell receptor beta chains in this list originate from one sample, sequenced in a study of early T cells in non-severe SARS-CoV-2 infection. TCRdb reanalysed the 5' RACE reads using MiXCR and keeps one entry per CDR3 protein. The sample lists 50,000 to 85,000 distinct CDR3 sequences, roughly 10% occurring once. Sequencing was carried out using whole blood. The source is an adult who was a healthcare worker with PCR-confirmed SARS-CoV-2 infection or an uninfected control (not recorded which).

This clonotype was seen a handful of times. V usage is TRBV30 and J usage is TRBJ1-6; a weak D match, TRBD1 (6 bases). The germline V gene has CDR1 GTSNPN and CDR2 SVGIG (reference sequence). This CDR3 region has 15 residues. V shed 4 bases and J shed 10 bases, with 20 bases lying between them. The chain's CDR3 is CAWTGVPRGMSPLHF. The CDR3 DNA sequence: TGTGCCTGGACGGGGGTCCCTAGGGGGATGTCACCCCTCCACTTT.

The chain has TRBV5-4 and TRBJ1-2; D is uncertain. The V and J ends lost 2 bases and 4 bases respectively, with 3 bases between them. CDR1 is SGHNT and CDR2 is YYREEE in the germline V gene (reference sequence). CDR3 size: 11 residues. CDR3 protein: CASSFSYGYTF. The CDR3 nucleotides read TGTGCCAGCAGCTTTTCCTATGGCTACACCTTC.

This clonotype was observed a handful of times. The gene calls are TRBV9 and TRBJ2-7; 10 bases are a match to TRBD2. CDR1 and CDR2 (germline): SGDLS, YYNGEE. The CDR3 extends over 14 amino acids. The V segment lost 0 bases and the J segment 3 bases; nucleotides outside the gene matches: 0. The CDR3 region is CASSVEREGYEQYF. The CDR3 DNA follows: TGTGCCAGCAGCGTAGAGCGGGAGGGCTACGAGCAGTACTTC. The whole variable domain, filled in from reference TRBV9 and TRBJ2-7, reads DSGVTQTPKHLITATGQRVTLRCSPRSGDLSVYWYQQSLDQGLQFLIQYYNGEERAKGNILERFSAQQFPDLHSELNLSSLELGDSALYFCASSVEREGYEQYFGPGTRLTVT.

This chain connects TRBV18 to TRBJ1-5, with D hard to call. The V gene lost 1 base and the J gene lost 5 bases, with 6 bases spanning the gap. This CDR3 contains 13 residues. Germline-derived CDR1 and CDR2 are KGHSH and LQKENI. The CDR3 region is CASSPQGDQPQHF. DNA for the CDR3: TGTGCCAGCTCACCACAGGGAGATCAGCCCCAGCATTTT.

This clonotype was recorded at least ten times. CDR3 protein: CSSRWDRVEQFF. In nucleotides, the CDR3 is TGCAGCAGCAGATGGGACAGGGTTGAGCAGTTCTTC. The chain has TRBV29-1 and TRBJ2-1; 9 bases agree with TRBD1. The V segment lost 8 bases and the J segment 9 bases; nucleotides outside the gene matches: 8. The CDR3 consists of 12 residues. Per the germline V gene, CDR1 is SQVTM and CDR2 is ANQGSEA.

This clonotype has just a few counts. The chain combines TRBV3-1 with TRBJ2-3, with TRBD2 matching 10 bases. V trimming: 0 bases; J trimming: 13 bases; junction bases outside the gene matches: 4. This CDR3 contains 13 residues. The V gene's germline CDR1 is LGHDT and CDR2 YNNKEL (reference sequence). The CDR3 sequence is CASSQDWSGREYF. The CDR3 nucleotides read TGTGCCAGCAGCCAAGATTGGAGCGGGAGGGAGTATTTT.

This clonotype was observed a few times. This chain links TRBV29-1 with TRBJ2-5, with a possible D match to TRBD2 (6 bases). The V gene lost 6 bases and the J gene lost 5 bases, with 19 bases spanning the gap. Germline assignment: CDR1 SQVTM and CDR2 ANQGSEA. The CDR3 sequence is 14 residues long. Here the CDR3 DNA reads TGCAGCGTAGGCTCTACCGGGAGCAGGGAGACCCAGTACTTC. This codes for CSVGSTGSRETQYF.

This clonotype was counted ten times or more. V usage is TRBV7-3 and J usage is TRBJ2-5; D might be TRBD2 (6 bases). The CDR3 loop spans 14 amino acids. Trimming shortened V by 0 bases and J by 4 bases, and 9 bases separated the two germline ends. CDR1 is SGHTA, CDR2 FQGTGA, per germline. DNA for the CDR3: TGTGCCAGCAGCTTAACCCTAGCGTCAGAGACCCAGTACTTC. Its translation is CASSLTLASETQYF.

This chain uses TRBV20-1 with TRBJ2-7, with TRBD2 matching over 9 bases. CDR1 DFQATT and CDR2 SNEGSKA come from the germline V gene (reference sequence). V shed 6 bases and J 0 bases; nucleotides not matched to a gene: 6. The CDR3 runs 14 residues. CDR3 nucleotides: TGCAGTGCCCCTAGCGGGGTCTTCTCCTACGAGCAGTACTTC. Residues: CSAPSGVFSYEQYF.

This clonotype was observed a few times. V and J are TRBV30 and TRBJ1-1, with a possible D match to TRBD1 (6 bases). CDR3 length equals 12 residues. With 7 bases removed from V and 0 bases from J, the gap between germline ends came to 9 bases. Germline-derived CDR1 and CDR2 are GTSNPN and SVGIG (reference sequence). The CDR3 nucleotides are TGTGCCTCCGACAGGTTGAACACTGAAGCTTTCTTT. Encoded protein: CASDRLNTEAFF.

This rearrangement joins TRBV18 to TRBJ1-1; 7 positions agree with TRBD1. Germline-derived CDR1 and CDR2 are KGHSH and LQKENI. CDR3 length: 16 residues. The trim removed 3 bases at V and 2 bases at J, leaving 9 bases unmatched. This CDR3 reads CASSPGNRGQNTEAFF. In nucleotides, the CDR3 is TGTGCCAGCTCACCGGGTAACAGGGGACAAAACACTGAAGCTTTCTTT.

This clonotype was detected only a few times. This rearrangement joins TRBV20-1 to TRBJ2-2, with 7 nucleotides matching TRBD1. Germline V gene lookup returns CDR1 DFQATT and CDR2 SNEGSKA (reference sequence). Trimming cost V 5 bases and J 5 bases; bases outside gene matches: 11. The CDR3 covers 15 residues. This chain's CDR3 is CSASQGKVGTGELFF. DNA for the CDR3: TGCAGTGCTTCACAGGGGAAGGTTGGGACCGGGGAGCTGTTTTTT.

The sample holds many counts of this clonotype. The J gene is TRBJ2-5, the V gene TRBV28, with 7 bases that match TRBD1. Germline loops: CDR1 MDHEN, CDR2 SYDVKM. V dropped 6 bases and J dropped 5; count of bases not matched to a gene: 15. CDR3 length: 16 amino acids. The CDR3: CASRRGRTGMAETQYF. CDR3 bases: TGTGCCAGCAGGAGGGGGCGGACCGGGATGGCGGAGACCCAGTACTTC.

The chain is built from TRBV5-1 and TRBJ2-5; 8 bases match TRBD1. J lost 5 bases, V lost 0 bases, and 6 bases had no gene match. The CDR3 totals 15 residues. Germline assignment: CDR1 SGHRS and CDR2 YFSETQ. The CDR3 region has the DNA TGCGCCAGCAGCTTGGCAGGGACAGGACGGGAGACCCAGTACTTC. This translates into CASSLAGTGRETQYF.

The gene calls are TRBV4-1 and TRBJ2-1; 13 nucleotides line up with TRBD2. The V segment lost 4 bases and the J segment 8 bases; nucleotides outside the gene matches: 11. Looked up from germline, CDR1 is MGHRA and CDR2 is YSYEKL. This CDR3 has 17 residues. The CDR3 DNA reads as TGCGCCAGCAGCCGTTCAGGGTTAACTAGCGGGAGGGATGAGCAGTTCTTC. Protein sequence: CASSRSGLTSGRDEQFF.

The chain has TRBV7-2 and TRBJ2-3; no definite D call. Trimming took 1 base from V and 2 from J, leaving 7 bases between them. The CDR3 is 14 residues long. The germline gives CDR1 SGHTA, CDR2 FQGNSA. The CDR3 sequence is CASSLVLTTDTQYF. In DNA, the CDR3 is TGTGCCAGCAGCTTAGTACTCACCACAGATACGCAGTATTTT.

The rearrangement joins TRBV11-2 to TRBJ2-1; 8 positions agree with TRBD2. V shed 5 bases and J 15 bases; nucleotides not matched to a gene: 15. Germline-derived CDR1 and CDR2 are SGHAT and FQNNGV. The CDR3 runs 14 residues. CDR3 DNA: TGTGCCAGCAGCCTTGGTTTAGCGGGGCCTCTGTTGTTCTTC. It yields the protein CASSLGLAGPLLFF.

This clonotype was counted a few times. V is TRBV11-2 and J is TRBJ1-5; 8 nucleotides match TRBD1. From germline, CDR1 is SGHAT and CDR2 FQNNGV. This CDR3 spans 17 amino acids. The V gene end was trimmed by 5 bases and the J gene end by 0 bases; junction bases not matched to a gene: 9. CDR3 sequence reads: CASSRGAGGISNQPQHF. CDR3 DNA: TGTGCCAGCAGCCGGGGGGCAGGGGGCATTAGCAATCAGCCCCAGCATTTT.